The next 30 T cell receptor beta chains were all read from a single sample in a study of blood T cell repertoires in COVID-19. The data were produced by immunoSEQ multiplex PCR, yet TCRdb's version contains in-frame clones alone and is incomplete. The sample records about 55,000 clones, almost 90% being singletons. The sequenced sample was peripheral blood. The origin of the receptors is a man in his 60s with active COVID-19.

This clone has just one count. Germline and junction disagree at one end, which may indicate a read error. The gene calls are TRBV5-1 and TRBJ2-7, with D hard to call. The CDR3 covers 13 residues. Per the germline V gene, CDR1 is SGHRS and CDR2 is YFSETQ. This CDR3 reads CASSPTNRDERYF. The CDR3 DNA follows: TGCGCCAGCAGCCCCACGAACCGAGACGAGCGGTACTTC.

This clone has just a few counts. V is TRBV7-8 and J is TRBJ1-5; 10 nucleotides line up with TRBD1. The CDR3 covers 15 residues. The V gene end was trimmed by 6 bases and the J gene end by 7 bases; junction bases not matched to a gene: 9. Germline loops: CDR1 SGHVS, CDR2 FQNEAQ. The CDR3 region has the DNA TGTGCCAGCAGTTCTTGGACAGGGGGAGGACAGCCCCAGCATTTT. It codes for CASSSWTGGGQPQHF. Full variable domain (rest looked up from reference TRBV7-8 and TRBJ1-5): GAGVSQSPRYKVAKRGQDVALRCDPISGHVSLFWYQQALGQGPEFLTYFQNEAQLDKSGLPSDRFFAERPEGSVSTLKIQRTQQEDSAVYLCASSSWTGGGQPQHFGDGTRLSIL.

CDR3 sequence (DNA): TGTGCCAGCAGCAGCAGGGGTCTACAAGAGACCCAGTACTTC. It specifies CASSSRGLQETQYF. The V gene is TRBV7-6, the J gene TRBJ2-5; D possibly corresponds to TRBD1 (6 bases). This CDR3 is built from 14 residues. Trimming took off 5 bases at V and 2 bases at J, with 12 bases between the two ends. Germline V CDR1 and CDR2: SGHVS, FNYEAQ.

This clone was seen a single time. The chain joins TRBV6-5 to TRBJ2-1; tentatively, D is TRBD2 (5 bases). CDR3 length: 15 amino acids. Trimming took 6 bases from V and 3 from J, leaving 15 bases between them. Germline CDR1 reads MNHEY; CDR2 reads SVGAGI. Here the CDR3 reads CASSYSRDFYNEQFF. The CDR3 nucleotides are TGTGCCAGCAGCTATTCCCGGGATTTCTACAATGAGCAGTTCTTC.

CDR3 bases: TGTGCCAGTACTTCCGGGACAGGGTTGGGGGAGACCCAGTACTTC. It translates to CASTSGTGLGETQYF. The chain is built from TRBV19 and TRBJ2-5, with TRBD1 matching over 9 bases. There are 15 residues in the CDR3. Trimming took 7 bases from V and 5 from J; bases not matched to a gene: 11. The germline V gene encodes CDR1 LNHDA and CDR2 SQIVND (reference sequence).

This clone turned up a few times. This chain uses TRBV7-8 with TRBJ2-1; D is possibly TRBD2 (7 bases). The length of the CDR3 is 15 residues. Germline V CDR1 and CDR2: SGHVS, FQNEAQ. Trimming cost V 0 bases and J 6 bases, with 12 bases left between them. This CDR3 reads CASSLAWGGLNEQFF. As DNA, the CDR3 is TGTGCCAGCAGCTTAGCGTGGGGGGGCCTCAATGAGCAGTTCTTC.

J is TRBJ2-1 and V is TRBV6-6; 12 positions agree with TRBD2. The CDR3 has 15 amino acids. The V and J ends lost 5 bases and 5 bases, in that order; junction bases with no gene match: 4. From germline, CDR1 is MNHNY and CDR2 SVGAGI (reference sequence). The CDR3 DNA sequence: TGTGCCAGCAGTCGACTAGCGGGAGACCACAATGAGCAGTTCTTC. This translates into CASSRLAGDHNEQFF.

The gene calls are TRBV30 and TRBJ1-1; no definite D call. Germline CDR1 and CDR2: GTSNPN and SVGIG (reference sequence). The CDR3 runs 11 residues. V dropped 3 bases and J dropped 4 bases, with 6 bases sitting between them. The CDR3 here is CAWSIGTEAFF. For the CDR3, the DNA is TGTGCCTGGAGCATCGGCACTGAAGCTTTCTTT.

This clone was seen a single time. The gene calls are TRBV11-2 and TRBJ1-2, with D maybe TRBD1 (5 bases). V was clipped by 5 bases and J by 8 bases, with 21 bases between them. The length of the CDR3 is 15 residues. Germline V gives CDR1 SGHAT, CDR2 FQNNGV. CDR3 DNA sequence: TGTGCCAGCAGCAACTCCGGGACCGTCGCGGGAGGCTACACCTTC. This encodes CASSNSGTVAGGYTF.

V gene TRBV19 combines with J gene TRBJ1-1; D not certain. This CDR3 comprises 13 residues. Germline values: CDR1 LNHDA, CDR2 SQIVND (reference sequence). Trimming removed 1 base from V and 7 bases from J, with 10 bases in between. CDR3 nucleotide sequence: TGTGCCAGTAGTATAGGAGCGGGGAATGAAGCTTTCTTT. It yields the protein CASSIGAGNEAFF.

The gene calls are TRBV10-1 and TRBJ1-1; TRBD1 might be the D (5 bases). This CDR3 comprises 13 residues. Trimming stripped 0 bases from V and 4 bases from J, with 6 bases between. Germline CDR1 is WNHNN and CDR2 is SYGVQD (reference sequence). CDR3 bases: TGCGCCAGCAGTGAGTCCAGGGCCACTGAAGCTTTCTTT. Protein sequence: CASSESRATEAFF.

The gene calls are TRBV19 and TRBJ1-3, with TRBD1 matching over 7 bases. Germline-derived CDR1 and CDR2 are LNHDA and SQIVND (reference sequence). The CDR3 totals 14 residues. V was pared by 6 bases and J by 1 base, with 3 bases of the junction left unmatched. This CDR3 reads CASRGQVSGNTIYF. DNA of the CDR3: TGTGCCAGTAGAGGACAGGTTTCTGGAAACACCATATATTTT.

This chain joins TRBV9 and TRBJ2-7; 13 nucleotides agree with TRBD2. J gave up 8 bases and V 3 bases, and 8 bases lay outside the gene matches. Germline lookup yields CDR1 SGDLS and CDR2 YYNGEE. This CDR3 has 15 amino acids. The CDR3 DNA sequence: TGTGCCAGCAGCGACGGGACTAGCGGGATGCCTCAGCAGTACTTC. The encoded protein is CASSDGTSGMPQQYF.

This clone was seen a single time. V gene TRBV5-1 combines with J gene TRBJ2-5, with 9 bases lining up with TRBD2. With 6 bases clipped from V and 5 bases from J, the junction kept 8 bases outside the gene matches. The CDR3 runs to 14 residues. Germline-derived CDR1 and CDR2 are SGHRS and YFSETQ. CDR3 nucleotides: TGCGCCAGCAAGGGCGGGGGGGCGCGGGAGACCCAGTACTTC. Translation gives CASKGGGARETQYF.

The V gene is TRBV1, the J gene TRBJ2-3; the D call in the table, TRBD2, was not verified against the DNA. TRBV1 is noted as a pseudogene. CDR3 length: 12 amino acids. The CDR3 protein is CTSSCGRYTQYF. The CDR3 DNA sequence: TGCACCAGCAGCTGTGGGAGATATACGCAGTATTTT.

The rearrangement joins TRBV18 to TRBJ1-3; D gene uncertain. CDR1 and CDR2 (germline): KGHSH, LQKENI. The V gene lost 3 bases and the J gene lost 0 bases, with 15 bases spanning the gap. The CDR3 sequence is 17 residues long. CDR3 amino acids: CASSPLLTGGSGNTIYF. The CDR3 nucleotides are TGTGCCAGCTCACCCCTACTCACGGGTGGCTCTGGAAACACCATATATTTT.

DNA for the CDR3: TGTGCCAGCAGCGTGGACTTACAGGGTCGGTCTGGCTACACCTTC. Protein: CASSVDLQGRSGYTF. The V gene is TRBV9, the J gene TRBJ1-2; TRBD1 might be the D (6 bases). The V gene lost 2 bases and the J gene lost 7 bases, with 18 bases spanning the gap. This CDR3 has 15 amino acids. In germline, CDR1 is SGDLS, CDR2 YYNGEE. Together with reference TRBV9 and TRBJ1-2, the CDR3 gives the full variable domain: DSGVTQTPKHLITATGQRVTLRCSPRSGDLSVYWYQQSLDQGLQFLIQYYNGEERAKGNILERFSAQQFPDLHSELNLSSLELGDSALYFCASSVDLQGRSGYTFGSGTRLTVV.

This clone came up once. The V call is TRBV29-1, the J call TRBJ2-7; 7 positions agree with TRBD2. Germline V gene data show CDR1 as SQVTM and CDR2 as ANQGSEA. Trimming took 6 bases from V and 6 from J; bases not matched to a gene: 8. The CDR3 contains 12 residues. Written as DNA, the CDR3 is TGCAGCGTAGGGCGGGAGTGGCCCGAGCAGTACTTC. Translating gives CSVGREWPEQYF.

The chain links TRBV5-1 to TRBJ2-7, with TRBD1 identical over 7 bases. The germline V gene encodes CDR1 SGHRS and CDR2 YFSETQ. The CDR3 covers 15 residues. J gave up 1 base and V 0 bases, and 4 bases lay outside the gene matches. The CDR3 is CASSLAGTVSYEQYF. Written as DNA, the CDR3 is TGCGCCAGCAGCTTGGCCGGGACAGTTTCCTACGAGCAGTACTTC. Combining the CDR3 with reference TRBV5-1 and TRBJ2-7 gives the whole variable domain KAGVTQTPRYLIKTRGQQVTLSCSPISGHRSVSWYQQTPGQGLQFLFEYFSETQRNKGNFPGRFSGRQFSNSRSEMNVSTLELGDSALYLCASSLAGTVSYEQYFGPGTRLTVT.

The sample holds one count of this clone. The J gene is TRBJ2-2, the V gene TRBV21-1; TRBD2 is the table's D call and was not checked against the DNA. TRBV21-1 is classified as a pseudogene. The CDR3 runs to 17 residues. Written as DNA, the CDR3 is TGTGCCAGCACCCACGTGGGAGGGCCCCCGAACACCGGGGAGCTGTTTTTT. Protein sequence: CASTHVGGPPNTGELFF.

The chain employs TRBV10-1 and TRBJ2-1, with 7 bases matching TRBD1. Germline V gene lookup returns CDR1 WNHNN and CDR2 SYGVQD (reference sequence). The CDR3 covers 17 residues. Trimming removed 0 bases from V and 4 bases from J; junction bases left unmatched: 9. This CDR3 is CASSESIRGRGYNEQFF. CDR3 coding DNA: TGCGCCAGCAGTGAGTCGATTCGGGGCAGGGGGTACAATGAGCAGTTCTTC.

This clone was observed a few times. This chain uses TRBV3-1 (or the pseudogene TRBV3-2) with TRBJ1-5; TRBD1 matches 7 bases. Per germline, CDR1 LGHDT and CDR2 YNNKEL (reference sequence). Germline trimming cut 5 bases from V and 0 bases from J; bases unmatched to any gene: 4. This CDR3 has 15 amino acids. As DNA, the CDR3 is TGTGCCAGCAGCAAGGGGGCGGGTAGCAATCAGCCCCAGCATTTT. This encodes CASSKGAGSNQPQHF.

The CDR3 coding sequence is TGTGCCAGCAGCTTACTCCTAGCGGGCACAGATACGCAGTATTTT. Translated, it gives CASSLLLAGTDTQYF. The chain is built from TRBV7-6 and TRBJ2-3, with 7 bases aligning to TRBD2. This CDR3 has 15 residues. With V trimmed by 2 bases and J by 1 base, 3 bases remained unmatched. CDR1 and CDR2 (germline): SGHVS, FNYEAQ.

This clone was detected once. The chain carries TRBV6-6 and TRBJ1-3, with D perhaps matching TRBD1 (6 bases). The CDR3 consists of 14 residues. V lost 7 bases to trimming and J lost 4 bases, with 14 bases between them. CDR1 is MNHNY and CDR2 is SVGAGI in the germline V gene (reference sequence). DNA of the CDR3: TGTGCCAGCACCACTAGGACAGCCGGAAACACCATATATTTT. This codes for CASTTRTAGNTIYF.

This rearrangement joins TRBV10-3 to TRBJ2-3, with 12 bases matching TRBD1. Trimming cost V 9 bases and J 3 bases; bases outside gene matches: 7. Looked up from germline, CDR1 is ENHRY and CDR2 is SYGVKD. CDR3 length: 15 amino acids. The CDR3, as DNA: TGTGCCATAAGTCGGGGACAGGGGGCAACAGATACGCAGTATTTT. It translates to CAISRGQGATDTQYF.

The V and J genes are TRBV4-1 and TRBJ2-7; 12 nucleotides match TRBD1. CDR1 and CDR2 (germline): MGHRA, YSYEKL. The ends lost 4 bases at V and 1 base at J; junction bases unmatched: 2. The CDR3 is made up of 15 amino acids. CDR3 amino acids: CASSPGQGASYEQYF. The DNA for the CDR3 is TGCGCCAGCAGCCCGGGACAGGGGGCATCCTACGAGCAGTACTTC.

This chain joins TRBV11-3 and TRBJ1-2; D not certain. This CDR3 has 14 amino acids. Germline-derived CDR1 and CDR2 are SGHNT and YENEEA. The ends were cut back, 2 bases at V and 10 bases at J, with 17 bases in the middle. As DNA, the CDR3 is TGTGCCAGCAGCTTATATGGAGGTCAGAGGGACTACACCTTC. Its translation is CASSLYGGQRDYTF.

This clone was counted once. The chain carries TRBV18 and TRBJ2-7; 7 bases line up with TRBD2. The CDR3 is 13 residues long. Germline V gene sequence: CDR1 KGHSH, CDR2 LQKENI. The ends lost 3 bases at V and 6 bases at J; junction bases unmatched: 5. CDR3: CASSPTSPGEQYF. CDR3 sequence (DNA): TGTGCCAGCTCACCGACTAGCCCTGGCGAGCAGTACTTC. Filled out from reference TRBV18 and TRBJ2-7, the complete variable domain reads NAGVMQNPRHLVRRRGQEARLRCSPMKGHSHVYWYRQLPEEGLKFMVYLQKENIIDESGMPKERFSAEFPKEGPSILRIQQVVRGDSAAYFCASSPTSPGEQYFGPGTRLTVT.

CDR3 nucleotide sequence: TGTGCCAGCATAGACGAGGGAGCTACGGCAGATACGCAGTATTTT. This sequence encodes CASIDEGATADTQYF. The V call is TRBV2, the J call TRBJ2-3, with TRBD2 as a possible D gene (5 bases). V shed 7 bases and J shed 4 bases, with 18 bases lying between them. Germline CDR1 and CDR2: SNHLY and FYNNEI. This CDR3 is built from 15 residues.

Notes on this clone: The junction and the germline gene differ at one end; a read error may be behind it. The chain combines TRBV7-7 with TRBJ2-7; D might be TRBD1 (5 bases). Germline assignment: CDR1 SSHAT and CDR2 FNYEAQ (reference sequence). The CDR3 spans 14 residues. CDR3 in amino acids: CASTASGFSYEQYF. Written as DNA, the CDR3 is TGTGCTAGCACCGCCTCAGGGTTCTCCTACGAGCAGTACTTC.